The sequence of this T cell receptor beta chain was determined in a study of blood T cell repertoires in COVID-19. Study as a whole: Some COVID-19 samples were acute and others convalescent; all came from the United States, Italy and Spain. PBMCs, B-cell-depleted T cells, or T cells were the source of the cDNA or gDNA that made up the material.

The Seattle patients, enrolled during active infection, were followed longitudinally. V was clipped by 7 bases and J by 8 bases, with 23 bases between them. The CDR3 has 15 residues. Germline V lookup: CDR1 MNHEY, CDR2 SVGAGI. Source study methods: Amplification of reference gene primers was used by the study to estimate nucleated cell counts. Using immunoSEQ multiplex PCR, the repertoire was profiled, and TCRdb retains in-frame clones only, with some absent. V, J and clone size derive from that table, while D and trimming were established from the DNA sequence. The table records under 200,000 clones, around 76% of them present only once.

The chain uses TRBV6-5 and TRBJ1-2; D remains ambiguous. The sample was peripheral blood. The receptor comes from a woman aged 60-75 years with COVID-19, enrolled during active disease. The CDR3 DNA follows: TGTGCCAGCATCACTTCGGGGAGCCATGGGAGGGGCTACACCTTC. Translating it yields CASITSGSHGRGYTF.